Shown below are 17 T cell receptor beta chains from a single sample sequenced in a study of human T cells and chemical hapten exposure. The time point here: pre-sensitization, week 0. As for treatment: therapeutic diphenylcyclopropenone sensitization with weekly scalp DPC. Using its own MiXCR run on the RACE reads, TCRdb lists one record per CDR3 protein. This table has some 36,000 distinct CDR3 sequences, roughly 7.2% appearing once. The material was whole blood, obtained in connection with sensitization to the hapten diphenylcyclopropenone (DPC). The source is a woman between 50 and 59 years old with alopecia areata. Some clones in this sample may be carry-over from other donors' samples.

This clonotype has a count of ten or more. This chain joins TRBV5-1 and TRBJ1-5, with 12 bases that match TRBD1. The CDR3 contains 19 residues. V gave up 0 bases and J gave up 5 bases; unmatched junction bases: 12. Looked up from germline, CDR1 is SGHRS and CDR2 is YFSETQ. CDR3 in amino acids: CASSLVSWDRGPRDQPQHF. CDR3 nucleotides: TGCGCCAGCAGCTTGGTTAGTTGGGACAGGGGGCCTCGGGATCAGCCCCAGCATTTT.

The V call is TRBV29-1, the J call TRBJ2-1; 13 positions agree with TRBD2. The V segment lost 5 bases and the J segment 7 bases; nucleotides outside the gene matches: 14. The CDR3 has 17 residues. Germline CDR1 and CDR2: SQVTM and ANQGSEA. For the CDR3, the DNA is TGCAGCGTTCCCGGGACTAGCGGGACCGACGCGGGGAATGAGCAGTTCTTC. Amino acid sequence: CSVPGTSGTDAGNEQFF.

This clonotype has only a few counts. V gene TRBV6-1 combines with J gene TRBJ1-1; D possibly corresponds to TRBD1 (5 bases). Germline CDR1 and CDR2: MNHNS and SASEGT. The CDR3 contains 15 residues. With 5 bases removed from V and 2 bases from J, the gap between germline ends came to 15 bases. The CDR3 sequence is CASSPRGRDNTEAFF. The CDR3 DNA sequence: TGTGCCAGCAGTCCCCGAGGTCGGGACAACACTGAAGCTTTCTTT.

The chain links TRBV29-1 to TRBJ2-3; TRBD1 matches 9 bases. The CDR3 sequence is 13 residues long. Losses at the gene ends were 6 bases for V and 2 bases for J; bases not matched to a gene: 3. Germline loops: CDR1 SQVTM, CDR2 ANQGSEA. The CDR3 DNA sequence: TGCAGCGTCACAGGGGGCTACACAGATACGCAGTATTTT. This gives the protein CSVTGGYTDTQYF.

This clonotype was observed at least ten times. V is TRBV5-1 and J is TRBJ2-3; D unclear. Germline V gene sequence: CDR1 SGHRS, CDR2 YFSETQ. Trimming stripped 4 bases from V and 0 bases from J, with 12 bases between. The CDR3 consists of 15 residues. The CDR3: CASSLDGASTDTQYF. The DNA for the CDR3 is TGCGCCAGCAGCCTAGACGGAGCTAGCACAGATACGCAGTATTTT.

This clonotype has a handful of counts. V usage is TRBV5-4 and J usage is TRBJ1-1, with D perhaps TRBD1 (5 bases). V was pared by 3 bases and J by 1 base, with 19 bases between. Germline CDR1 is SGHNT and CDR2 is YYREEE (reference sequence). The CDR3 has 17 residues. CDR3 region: CASSSAGGWGRNTEAFF. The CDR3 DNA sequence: TGTGCCAGCAGCTCCGCAGGTGGGTGGGGACGGAACACTGAAGCTTTCTTT.

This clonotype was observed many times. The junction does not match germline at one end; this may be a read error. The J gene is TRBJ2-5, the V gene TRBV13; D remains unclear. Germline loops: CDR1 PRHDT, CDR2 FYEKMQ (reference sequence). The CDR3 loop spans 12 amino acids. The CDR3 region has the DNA TGTGCCAGCAGGTTGATACAAGGGACCCAGTACTTC. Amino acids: CASRLIQGTQYF.

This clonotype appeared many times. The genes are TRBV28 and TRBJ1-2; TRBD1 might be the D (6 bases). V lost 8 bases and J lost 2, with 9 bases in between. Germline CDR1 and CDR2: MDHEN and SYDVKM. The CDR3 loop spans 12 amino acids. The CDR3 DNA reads TGTGCCAGCTCAGGGGCAAACTATGGCTACACCTTC. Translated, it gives CASSGANYGYTF.

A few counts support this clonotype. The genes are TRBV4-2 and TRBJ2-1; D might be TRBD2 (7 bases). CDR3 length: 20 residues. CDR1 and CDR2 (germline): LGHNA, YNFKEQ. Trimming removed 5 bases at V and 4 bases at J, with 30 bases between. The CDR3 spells CASSAQQEGGYAGFYNEQFF. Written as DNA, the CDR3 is TGTGCCAGCAGCGCACAACAAGAGGGGGGGTACGCGGGTTTTTACAATGAGCAGTTCTTC.

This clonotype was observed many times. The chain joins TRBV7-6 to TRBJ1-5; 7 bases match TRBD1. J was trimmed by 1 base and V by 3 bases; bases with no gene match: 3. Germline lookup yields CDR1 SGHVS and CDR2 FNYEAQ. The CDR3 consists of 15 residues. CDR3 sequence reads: CASSLGQTSNQPQHF. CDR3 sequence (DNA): TGTGCCAGCAGCTTGGGACAGACAAGCAATCAGCCCCAGCATTTT.

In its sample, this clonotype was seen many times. Written as DNA, the CDR3 is TGTGCCATCAGTGACAACCAGCGCCCTGAGCAGTTCTTC. Protein: CAISDNQRPEQFF. The chain links TRBV10-3 to TRBJ2-1; D call uncertain. From germline, CDR1 is ENHRY and CDR2 SYGVKD. Trimming pared 3 bases from V and 9 bases from J, leaving 12 bases between. This CDR3 is 13 amino acids long.

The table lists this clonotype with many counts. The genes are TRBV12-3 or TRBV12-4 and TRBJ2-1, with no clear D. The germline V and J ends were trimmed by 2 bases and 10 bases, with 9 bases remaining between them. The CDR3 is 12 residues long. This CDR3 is CASSLPGKEQFF. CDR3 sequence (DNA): TGTGCCAGCAGTTTACCTGGCAAGGAGCAGTTCTTC.

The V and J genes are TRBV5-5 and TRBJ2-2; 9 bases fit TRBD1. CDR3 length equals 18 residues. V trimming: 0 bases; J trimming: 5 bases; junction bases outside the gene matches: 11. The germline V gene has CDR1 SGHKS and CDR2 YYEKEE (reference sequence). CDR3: CASSLVPLQGARTGELFF. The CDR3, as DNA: TGTGCCAGCAGCTTGGTCCCCCTACAGGGGGCGCGTACCGGGGAGCTGTTTTTT.

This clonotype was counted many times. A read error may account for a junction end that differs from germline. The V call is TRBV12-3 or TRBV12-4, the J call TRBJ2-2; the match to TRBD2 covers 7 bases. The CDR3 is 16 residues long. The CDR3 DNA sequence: TGTGCCGGCAGCCGTGGCGCGGGAGTTGTCACCGGGGAGCTGTTTTTT. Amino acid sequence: CAGSRGAGVVTGELFF.

The CDR3, as DNA: TGTGCCAGCAGCCCGTACATGGCCGTTGAAGCTTTCTTT. It codes for CASSPYMAVEAFF. V gene TRBV11-2 combines with J gene TRBJ1-1; D ambiguous. This CDR3 comprises 13 residues. Germline CDR1 is SGHAT and CDR2 is FQNNGV. V was cut by 5 bases and J by 7 bases, with 14 bases left in between.

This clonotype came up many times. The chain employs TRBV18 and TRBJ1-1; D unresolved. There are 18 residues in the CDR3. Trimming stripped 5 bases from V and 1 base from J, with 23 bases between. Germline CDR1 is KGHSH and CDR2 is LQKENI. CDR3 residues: CASSSLRAAGVGNTEAFF. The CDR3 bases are TGTGCCAGCTCATCCCTCCGGGCCGCTGGTGTGGGGAACACTGAAGCTTTCTTT.

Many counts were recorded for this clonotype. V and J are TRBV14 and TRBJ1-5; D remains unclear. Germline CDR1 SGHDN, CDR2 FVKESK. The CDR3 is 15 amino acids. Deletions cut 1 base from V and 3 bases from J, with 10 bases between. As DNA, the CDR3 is TGTGCCAGCAGCCAAGGGTCTAACCCCAATCAGCCCCAGCATTTT. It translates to CASSQGSNPNQPQHF.